The rows below give T cell receptor beta chains drawn from one sample of a study of blood T cell repertoires in COVID-19. Data came from immunoSEQ multiplex PCR; TCRdb stores just in-frame clones and leaves some out. Found here are some 260,000 clones, approximately 81% of them singletons; the top ten hold roughly 3.1%. Specimen: peripheral blood. Every receptor here comes from a young woman with acute or convalescent COVID-19. Both conserved end residues are part of each CDR3. A D gene is named only where the DNA matches it firmly. Some rows mark clone size as missing; the rest say once, few, many or name a class of expanded clone.

V: TRBV7-2; size: NA; D: NA; J: TRBJ1-1; CDR3: CASSQPWVGRPEAFF; DNA: TGTGCCAGCAGCCAGCCCTGGGTGGGGAGGCCTGAAGCTTTCTTT
V: TRBV28; size: NA; D: TRBD1; J: TRBJ2-3; CDR3: CASRDRSRTDTQYF; DNA: TGTGCCAGCAGGGACAGGAGCCGCACAGATACGCAGTATTTT
V: TRBV5-4; size: NA; D: TRBD2; J: TRBJ2-1; CDR3: CASSLLASGVAEQFF; DNA: TGTGCCAGCAGCTTGCTTGCTAGCGGGGTCGCCGAGCAGTTCTTC
V: TRBV7-8; size: NA; D: TRBD1; J: TRBJ1-6; CDR3: CASSQRTGVNSPLHF; DNA: TGTGCCAGCAGTCAGAGGACAGGGGTCAATTCACCCCTCCACTTT
V: TRBV29-1; size: NA; D: NA; J: TRBJ2-7; CDR3: CSVVEGIYEQYF; DNA: TGCAGCGTTGTTGAGGGAATCTACGAGCAGTACTTC
V: TRBV3-1/TRBV3-2; size: NA; D: NA; J: TRBJ1-2; CDR3: CASSHSSRSTLANYGYTF; DNA: TGTGCCAGCAGCCATTCGTCGAGATCAACCTTAGCTAACTATGGCTACACCTTC
V: TRBV5-6; size: NA; D: NA; J: TRBJ1-1; CDR3: CASSLGGVIDTEAFF; DNA: TGTGCCAGCAGCCTCGGAGGGGTGATAGACACTGAAGCTTTCTTT
V: TRBV7-9; size: once; D: TRBD2; J: TRBJ2-1; CDR3: CASTFPAVGGGLNEQFF; DNA: TGTGCCAGCACCTTCCCAGCGGTAGGCGGGGGACTCAATGAGCAGTTCTTC
V: TRBV6-6; size: NA; D: NA; J: TRBJ1-6; CDR3: CASSYATANSPLHF; DNA: TGTGCCAGCAGTTACGCGACAGCTAATTCACCCCTCCACTTT
V: TRBV6-5; size: NA; D: TRBD1; J: TRBJ1-2; CDR3: CASSYDGQGLGYTF; DNA: TGTGCCAGCAGTTACGATGGACAGGGTCTTGGCTACACCTTC
V: TRBV11-3; size: NA; D: NA; J: TRBJ2-5; CDR3: CASSSAHDYQETQYF; DNA: TGTGCCAGCAGCTCGGCCCACGACTACCAAGAGACCCAGTACTTC
V: TRBV3-1/TRBV3-2; size: NA; D: TRBD2; J: TRBJ2-7; CDR3: CASSPRTSGNEQYF; DNA: TGTGCCAGCAGCCCGAGGACTAGCGGGAACGAGCAGTACTTC
V: TRBV5-6; size: many; D: NA; J: TRBJ1-2; CDR3: CASSRDRSNYGYTF; DNA: TGTGCCAGCAGCCGTGACAGGTCTAACTATGGCTACACCTTC
V: TRBV28; size: NA; D: NA; J: TRBJ1-1; CDR3: CATKYIVAEAFF; DNA: TGTGCCACCAAATACATCGTGGCTGAAGCTTTCTTT
V: TRBV5-1; size: NA; D: TRBD2; J: TRBJ2-3; CDR3: CASRAGLGTDTQYF; DNA: TGCGCCAGCAGGGCGGGACTAGGTACCGATACGCAGTATTTT
V: TRBV9; size: few; D: TRBD1; J: TRBJ1-5; CDR3: CASSSTGTANQPQHF; DNA: TGTGCCAGCAGCTCAACCGGGACAGCGAATCAGCCCCAGCATTTT
V: TRBV2; size: NA; D: TRBD1; J: TRBJ1-1; CDR3: CASSGTGGNTEAFF; DNA: TGTGCCAGCAGTGGGACAGGGGGGAACACTGAAGCTTTCTTT
V: TRBV5-1; size: NA; D: NA; J: TRBJ2-2; CDR3: CASSLTGHRTGGELFF; DNA: TGCGCCAGCAGCTTGACCGGACATCGAACGGGCGGGGAGCTGTTTTTT
V: TRBV19; size: once; D: NA; J: TRBJ2-5; CDR3: CASKVSSGRETQYF; DNA: TGTGCCAGCAAAGTATCGTCCGGGAGAGAGACCCAGTACTTC
V: TRBV11-3; size: NA; D: TRBD2; J: TRBJ2-3; CDR3: CASSLRGGGDTQYF; DNA: TGTGCCAGCAGCTTACGCGGGGGGGGAGATACGCAGTATTTT
V: TRBV29-1; size: NA; D: TRBD2; J: TRBJ2-3; CDR3: CSVSGTSGNTDTQYF; DNA: TGCAGCGTCTCCGGGACTAGCGGGAATACAGATACGCAGTATTTT
V: TRBV6-2/TRBV6-3; size: NA; D: TRBD2; J: TRBJ2-1; CDR3: CASSIAGVSNEQFF; DNA: TGTGCCAGCAGTATAGCGGGAGTGAGCAATGAGCAGTTCTTC
V: TRBV7-9; size: NA; D: NA; J: TRBJ1-6; CDR3: CASSLNDNRNSPLHF; DNA: TGTGCCAGCAGCTTGAACGACAATCGGAATTCACCCCTCCACTTT
V: TRBV11-2; size: NA; D: NA; J: TRBJ1-6; CDR3: CASSAIQGPNSPLHF; DNA: TGTGCCAGCAGCGCGATACAGGGACCAAATTCACCCCTCCACTTT
V: TRBV5-1; size: NA; D: NA; J: TRBJ2-1; CDR3: CASSVGLAYNEQFF; DNA: TGCGCCAGCAGCGTCGGACTGGCATACAATGAGCAGTTCTTC
V: TRBV6-2/TRBV6-3; size: once; D: TRBD1; J: TRBJ1-5; CDR3: CASIPGGTGLNQPQHF; DNA: TGTGCCAGCATCCCGGGGGGGACAGGGCTAAATCAGCCCCAGCATTTT
V: TRBV25-1; size: NA; D: TRBD2; J: TRBJ2-1; CDR3: CASSEGPGAGASNEQFF; DNA: TGTGCCAGCAGTGAAGGCCCCGGAGCGGGAGCGTCCAATGAGCAGTTCTTC
V: TRBV7-9; size: NA; D: NA; J: TRBJ2-7; CDR3: CASSSYSVYYEQYF; DNA: TGTGCCAGCAGCTCCTATAGCGTCTACTACGAGCAGTACTTC
V: TRBV11-2; size: NA; D: NA; J: TRBJ1-1; CDR3: CASSFASENTEAFF; DNA: TGTGCCAGCAGCTTTGCCAGCGAGAACACTGAAGCTTTCTTT
V: TRBV3-1/TRBV3-2; size: NA; D: NA; J: TRBJ1-4; CDR3: CASSQGGATLFF; DNA: TGTGCCAGCAGCCAAGGCGGGGCAACACTGTTTTTT
V: TRBV27; size: NA; D: TRBD2; J: TRBJ2-7; CDR3: CASSLSLTSGVYEQYF; DNA: TGTGCCAGCAGTTTGTCTTTGACTAGCGGGGTCTACGAGCAGTACTTC
V: TRBV7-9; size: NA; D: TRBD2; J: TRBJ2-7; CDR3: CASSYSGSPWEQYF; DNA: TGTGCCAGCAGCTATAGCGGGAGCCCATGGGAGCAGTACTTC
V: TRBV21-1; size: once; D: NA; J: TRBJ1-6; CDR3: CASSKAGQVSSYNSPLHF; DNA: TGTGCCAGCAGCAAAGCGGGCCAGGTGAGCTCCTATAATTCACCCCTCCACTTT
V: TRBV27; size: once; D: NA; J: TRBJ1-1; CDR3: CASSLGKNTEAFF; DNA: TGTGCCAGCAGTTTAGGCAAGAACACTGAAGCTTTCTTT
V: TRBV10-3; size: NA; D: NA; J: TRBJ1-4; CDR3: CAISGAETGEKLFF; DNA: TGTGCCATCAGTGGGGCTGAGACAGGCGAAAAACTGTTTTTT
V: TRBV27; size: NA; D: NA; J: TRBJ2-1; CDR3: CASSYLASTNEQFF; DNA: TGTGCCAGCAGCTACCTAGCTAGCACCAATGAGCAGTTCTTC
V: TRBV28; size: NA; D: TRBD2; J: TRBJ2-3; CDR3: CASSDGRGVDTDTQYF; DNA: TGTGCCAGCAGCGACGGGCGGGGGGTAGACACAGATACGCAGTATTTT
V: TRBV19; size: NA; D: NA; J: TRBJ1-4; CDR3: CASSIGRTPGDEKLFF; DNA: TGTGCCAGTAGTATAGGCCGGACGCCGGGGGATGAAAAACTGTTTTTT
V: TRBV7-9; size: NA; D: NA; J: TRBJ2-4; CDR3: CASSLAGQLFDAKNIQYF; DNA: TGTGCCAGCAGCTTAGCCGGACAGCTCTTCGACGCCAAAAACATTCAGTACTTC
V: TRBV10-3; size: NA; D: NA; J: TRBJ1-1; CDR3: CAIRQGNTEAFF; DNA: TGTGCCATCAGACAGGGGAACACTGAAGCTTTCTTT
V: TRBV29-1; size: NA; D: TRBD1; J: TRBJ2-5; CDR3: CSVETPDRYGTQYF; DNA: TGCAGCGTTGAAACCCCGGACAGGTACGGGACCCAGTACTTC
V: TRBV5-5; size: NA; D: NA; J: TRBJ2-7; CDR3: CASSLAAGPGEQYF; DNA: TGTGCCAGCAGCTTGGCAGCAGGGCCGGGCGAGCAGTACTTC
V: TRBV12-5; size: NA; D: TRBD2; J: TRBJ2-7; CDR3: CASGLGGLLFEQYF; DNA: TGTGCTAGTGGGTTGGGGGGACTACTATTTGAGCAGTACTTC
V: TRBV7-2; size: NA; D: NA; J: TRBJ2-5; CDR3: CASSLQAGETQYF; DNA: TGTGCCAGCAGCTTACAAGCGGGAGAGACCCAGTACTTC
V: TRBV10-3; size: once; D: TRBD2; J: TRBJ2-4; CDR3: CAISEYGGRTAKNIQYF; DNA: TGTGCCATCAGTGAGTATGGCGGGAGGACTGCCAAAAACATTCAGTACTTC
V: TRBV5-6; size: NA; D: NA; J: TRBJ1-2; CDR3: CASSPTGHLGYGYTF; DNA: TGTGCCAGCAGCCCTACAGGGCATTTGGGCTATGGCTACACCTTC
V: TRBV20-1; size: NA; D: TRBD1; J: TRBJ2-5; CDR3: CSASTGTGGLETQYF; DNA: TGCAGTGCTAGTACCGGGACAGGAGGTCTGGAGACCCAGTACTTC
V: TRBV10-1; size: NA; D: TRBD1; J: TRBJ1-2; CDR3: CASFRIPGQGAAAYGYTF; DNA: TGCGCCAGCTTCCGCATTCCGGGACAGGGGGCTGCAGCCTATGGCTACACCTTC
V: TRBV7-2; size: NA; D: NA; J: TRBJ1-6; CDR3: CASTPPRGTLHF; DNA: TGTGCCAGCACCCCACCGAGGGGGACCCTCCACTTT
V: TRBV2; size: NA; D: TRBD1; J: TRBJ1-3; CDR3: CASSLDREYTIYF; DNA: TGTGCCAGCAGCTTGGACAGGGAATACACCATATATTTT